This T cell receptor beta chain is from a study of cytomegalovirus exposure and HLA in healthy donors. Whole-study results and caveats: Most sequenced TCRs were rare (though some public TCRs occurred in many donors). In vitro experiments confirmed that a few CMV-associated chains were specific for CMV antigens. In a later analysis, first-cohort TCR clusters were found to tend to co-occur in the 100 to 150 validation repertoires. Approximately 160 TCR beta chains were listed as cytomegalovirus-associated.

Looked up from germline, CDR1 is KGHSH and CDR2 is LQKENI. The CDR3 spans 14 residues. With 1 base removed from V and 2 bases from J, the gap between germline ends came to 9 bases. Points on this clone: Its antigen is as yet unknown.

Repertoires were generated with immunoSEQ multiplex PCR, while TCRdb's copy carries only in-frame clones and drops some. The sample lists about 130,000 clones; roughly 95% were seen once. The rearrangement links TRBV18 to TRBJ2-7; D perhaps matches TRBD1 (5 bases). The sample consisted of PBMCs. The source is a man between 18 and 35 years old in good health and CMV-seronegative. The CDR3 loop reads CASSPRGRPYEQYF. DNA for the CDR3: TGTGCCAGCTCACCACGGGGCCGGCCCTACGAGCAGTACTTC.